This T cell receptor beta chain appears in the sequencing data of a study of molecular identifiers for immune sequencing clone quantification. This clonotype has ten or more counts. CDR3 length: 14 amino acids. CDR1 is MNHEY, CDR2 SVGEGT, per germline. V was cut by 6 bases and J by 5 bases, with 16 bases left in between. Construction of naive CD8 libraries employed 20,000 to 1,000,000 sorted cells together with 10%, 30% or 50% RNA. A single record per CDR3 protein comes from TCRdb applying MiXCR to the PCR reads. The sample records about 510,000 distinct CDR3 sequences, about 26% being singletons. Specimen: naive CD8+ T cells from blood, with Jurkat cell RNA spiked in. This sample's subset: FACS-sorted CD8+CD4-CCR7+CD45RA+ naive T cells. The chain combines TRBV6-2 or TRBV6-3 with TRBJ1-2; unclear D gene. This sequence originates from a human donor in good health. Some libraries in this study had Jurkat cell RNA spiked in. CDR3 residues: CASRSPDQLYGYTF. In nucleotides, the CDR3 is TGTGCCAGCAGAAGCCCTGACCAGCTTTATGGCTACACCTTC.